Described below is a single T cell receptor (beta chain) sequence and its context. Its antigen is not identified. The entry originates in a study of shared clonotypes between healthy human individuals. About the study: Used for every donor were three CD4 naive, three CD4 memory, two CD8 naive and one CD8 memory plate. Study-level results: An expected dependence of interdonor clonotype sharing on sequencing depth was noted.

The data were produced by immunoSEQ multiplex PCR, yet TCRdb's version contains in-frame clones alone and is incomplete. The table has 740,000 or so clones, 55% to 85% seen once. Germline-derived CDR1 and CDR2 are SGHVS and FQNEAQ. V lost 1 base, J lost 4 bases, and 4 bases stayed unmatched. The CDR3 is made up of 15 amino acids. Donors comprised healthy HIV-negative adults lacking recent acute infections or vaccinations. Input material: memory CD4+ T cells sorted from blood. Regarding subset: CD45RA-negative fraction. This receptor was identified in a woman between 25 and 40 years old in good health. This chain joins TRBV7-8 and TRBJ1-2; 9 bases agree with TRBD1. The CDR3 here is CASSLDKGQGYGYTF. The CDR3 DNA reads TGTGCCAGCAGCTTAGATAAGGGACAGGGCTATGGCTACACCTTC.